This entry lists 10 T cell receptor beta chains sequenced from one sample in a study of blood T cell repertoires in COVID-19. Repertoires were generated with immunoSEQ multiplex PCR, while TCRdb's copy carries only in-frame clones and drops some. The repertoire consists of some 700,000 clones, with about 87% occurring once and the leading ten covering roughly 0.26%. Material: peripheral blood. The receptors here all came from a woman between 18 and 30 years old with acute or convalescent COVID-19.

The chain employs TRBV7-9 and TRBJ2-7; 9 bases are a match to TRBD1. J lost 2 bases, V lost 5 bases, and 7 bases had no gene match. Germline V gene data show CDR1 as SEHNR and CDR2 as FQNEAQ (reference sequence). This CDR3 spans 15 amino acids. The CDR3 DNA reads TGTGCCAGCAGCGAGGGACAGGGCCATACCTACGAGCAGTACTTC. Encoded protein: CASSEGQGHTYEQYF. The whole variable domain, remainder taken from reference TRBV7-9 and TRBJ2-7, is DTGVSQNPRHKITKRGQNVTFRCDPISEHNRLYWYRQTLGQGPEFLTYFQNEAQLEKSRLLSDRFSAERPKGSFSTLEIQRTEQGDSAMYLCASSEGQGHTYEQYFGPGTRLTVT.

The chain recombines TRBV2 with TRBJ2-1; D unclear. Germline V CDR1 and CDR2: SNHLY, FYNNEI. The CDR3 loop spans 10 amino acids. Trimming stripped 5 bases from V and 8 bases from J, with 4 bases between. The CDR3 spells CASSTDEQFF. In DNA form, the CDR3 reads TGTGCCAGCAGTACGGATGAGCAGTTCTTC.

The chain employs TRBV5-4 and TRBJ1-3, with D hard to call. This CDR3 has 16 amino acids. CDR1 SGHNT and CDR2 YYREEE come from the germline V gene (reference sequence). Trimming removed 2 bases at V and 0 bases at J, with 12 bases between. In DNA form, the CDR3 reads TGTGCCAGCAGCTTAGGCGGAATTGGCTCTGGAAACACCATATATTTT. Translated: CASSLGGIGSGNTIYF.

This chain connects TRBV6-5 to TRBJ1-1, with D unresolved. This CDR3 spans 13 amino acids. V lost 5 bases and J lost 7, with 14 bases in between. CDR1 is MNHEY, CDR2 SVGAGI, per germline. The CDR3 DNA follows: TGTGCCAGCAGTCACCTCCGGGGAGATGAAGCTTTCTTT. Its protein product is CASSHLRGDEAFF.

V is TRBV7-8 and J is TRBJ1-2; 9 bases line up with TRBD1. J was trimmed by 3 bases and V by 5 bases; bases with no gene match: 7. This CDR3 region has 15 residues. In germline, CDR1 is SGHVS, CDR2 FQNEAQ. The CDR3 sequence is CASSLRDRVDYGYTF. The CDR3 DNA is TGTGCCAGCAGCCTGCGGGACAGGGTGGACTATGGCTACACCTTC.

The sample holds one count of this clone. The chain links TRBV25-1 to TRBJ2-1; no clear D. V lost 5 bases to trimming and J lost 6 bases, with 20 bases between them. The CDR3 has 16 amino acids. Germline-derived CDR1 and CDR2 are MGHDK and SYGVNS. CDR3 sequence: CASSPIHTASANEQFF. As DNA, the CDR3 is TGTGCCAGCAGTCCAATTCACACCGCCAGCGCCAATGAGCAGTTCTTC. Variable domain in full (rest from reference TRBV25-1 and TRBJ2-1): EADIYQTPRYLVIGTGKKITLECSQTMGHDKMYWYQQDPGMELHLIHYSYGVNSTEKGDLSSESTVSRIRTEHFPLTLESARPSHTSQYLCASSPIHTASANEQFFGPGTRLTVL.

V is TRBV4-3 and J is TRBJ2-2; D possibly corresponds to TRBD2 (7 bases). The V gene's germline CDR1 is LGHNA and CDR2 YSLEER. Trimming left V 0 bases short and J 8 bases short, with 22 bases between. CDR3 length equals 18 residues. CDR3 bases: TGCGCCAGCAGCCAAGATGTGGCGGGGGCCATTCCTGTGGGGGAGCTGTTTTTT. This encodes CASSQDVAGAIPVGELFF.

V usage is TRBV24-1 and J usage is TRBJ2-3; D is possibly TRBD1 (5 bases). Germline V gene sequence: CDR1 KGHDR, CDR2 SFDVKD. There are 16 residues in the CDR3. V was clipped by 3 bases and J by 1 base, with 13 bases between them. The CDR3 region is CATSDPRVLGTDTQYF. CDR3 nucleotides: TGTGCCACCAGTGATCCCAGGGTATTAGGCACAGATACGCAGTATTTT.

The chain carries TRBV10-2 and TRBJ1-1; tentative D call: TRBD1 (5 bases). There are 16 residues in the CDR3. Germline values: CDR1 WSHSY, CDR2 SAAADI. Trimming took 7 bases from V and 2 from J, leaving 20 bases between them. The CDR3 DNA sequence: TGCGCCAGCACGCCCTCTCAATTGACAGTAAACACTGAAGCTTTCTTT. Translating it yields CASTPSQLTVNTEAFF.

This sequence joins TRBV12-5 and TRBJ2-3; 8 nucleotides align to TRBD1. Germline CDR1 LGHNT, CDR2 FRNRAP. CDR3 length: 16 amino acids. Germline trimming cut 0 bases from V and 1 base from J; bases unmatched to any gene: 3. The CDR3: CASGLVVGQGTDTQYF. The CDR3 DNA reads as TGTGCTAGTGGTTTGGTCGTGGGACAGGGCACAGATACGCAGTATTTT. The variable domain in full, completed from reference TRBV12-5 and TRBJ2-3, reads DARVTQTPRHKVTEMGQEVTMRCQPILGHNTVFWYRQTMMQGLELLAYFRNRAPLDDSGMPKDRFSAEMPDATLATLKIQPSEPRDSAVYFCASGLVVGQGTDTQYFGPGTRLTVL.